Shown below are 20 T cell receptor beta chains from a single sample sequenced in a study of CD8+ T cells in alopecia areata. Extraction of RNA preceded its reverse transcription into cDNA, which served as the sequencing template. The protocol was immunoSEQ multiplex PCR, while the TCRdb copy is restricted to in-frame clones and leaves out a portion. In the table there are some 220,000 clones, about 50% of which are singletons. Treatment here: oral pan-JAK inhibitor, 5-10 mg twice daily. Material: CD4+ T cells sorted from blood, obtained at week 4, from a patient treated with tofacitinib. The receptors shown here come from a human donor with alopecia areata.

This clone was seen ten or more times. The chain employs TRBV10-1 and TRBJ2-7; TRBD1 or TRBD2 may be the D gene (5 bases each). CDR1 WNHNN and CDR2 SYGVQD come from the germline V gene (reference sequence). The length of the CDR3 is 14 residues. Trimming took 4 bases from V and 4 from J, leaving 14 bases between them. The CDR3 spells CASSVGRGPYEQYF. CDR3 coding DNA: TGCGCCAGCAGTGTGGGACGAGGGCCTTACGAGCAGTACTTC.

The chain recombines TRBV19 with TRBJ2-1, with D possibly matching TRBD1 (5 bases). This CDR3 is built from 16 residues. Germline CDR1 LNHDA, CDR2 SQIVND (reference sequence). V was shortened by 6 bases and J by 8 bases, with 23 bases between the two germline ends. DNA for the CDR3: TGTGCCAGTAGAGCAGGCTTGGGGCAGGCCAGGGATGAGCAGTTCTTC. It is translated as CASRAGLGQARDEQFF.

The table lists this clone with a few counts. The genes are TRBV25-1 and TRBJ2-7; TRBD1 agrees at 10 bases. Germline lookup yields CDR1 MGHDK and CDR2 SYGVNS. This CDR3 has 14 amino acids. V gave up 6 bases and J gave up 0 bases; unmatched junction bases: 2. CDR3 region: CASRRTGGSYEQYF. In nucleotides, the CDR3 is TGTGCCAGCAGACGGACAGGGGGCTCCTACGAGCAGTACTTC.

The chain combines TRBV10-3 with TRBJ2-7; the D gene is possibly TRBD1 (6 bases). This CDR3 has 12 amino acids. Per the germline V gene, CDR1 is ENHRY and CDR2 is SYGVKD. Trimming left V 6 bases short and J 6 bases short, with 12 bases between. The CDR3 DNA sequence: TGTGCCATCAGCCCGACAGGTGGCGAGCAGTACTTC. Protein product: CAISPTGGEQYF.

This chain connects TRBV4-3 to TRBJ1-5; possibly TRBD1 for D (5 bases). Trimming removed 0 bases from V and 7 bases from J, with 13 bases in between. Germline values: CDR1 LGHNA, CDR2 YSLEER. CDR3 length: 15 amino acids. CDR3 coding DNA: TGCGCCAGCAGCCAAGACGGGGCAGGGCAACAGCCCCAGCATTTT. Translated: CASSQDGAGQQPQHF.

This clone was found a few times. This rearrangement joins TRBV4-1 to TRBJ1-2; no reliable D call. The germline gives CDR1 MGHRA, CDR2 YSYEKL. The CDR3 has 14 residues. V lost 5 bases, J lost 4 bases, and 14 bases lay in between. In DNA form, the CDR3 reads TGCGCCAGCAGCGGGGAAACTACAACCTATGGCTACACCTTC. This encodes CASSGETTTYGYTF.

This clone has just a few counts. The J gene is TRBJ2-1, the V gene TRBV4-3, with 9 bases lining up with TRBD2. This CDR3 spans 16 amino acids. Germline loops: CDR1 LGHNA, CDR2 YSLEER. The J segment lost 4 bases and the V segment lost 0 bases, leaving 4 bases of the junction unmatched. The CDR3 DNA reads TGCGCCAGCAGCCAAGATGGGCGGGGGGGATACAATGAGCAGTTCTTC. This encodes CASSQDGRGGYNEQFF.

The J gene is TRBJ2-5, the V gene TRBV5-1, with TRBD1 as a possible D gene (5 bases). Germline-derived CDR1 and CDR2 are SGHRS and YFSETQ. Trimming pared 4 bases from V and 4 bases from J, leaving 23 bases between. This CDR3 is 17 amino acids long. The CDR3 DNA is TGCGCCAGCAGCCAACTAACGACAGTTCGGGCCCCAGAGACCCAGTACTTC. Amino acids: CASSQLTTVRAPETQYF.

The chain has TRBV2 and TRBJ2-5; possibly TRBD1 for D (6 bases). The V gene lost 2 bases and the J gene lost 0 bases, with 16 bases spanning the gap. The CDR3 extends over 17 amino acids. The germline V gene has CDR1 SNHLY and CDR2 FYNNEI. This chain's CDR3 is CASSELEGGSYQETQYF. The DNA of the CDR3 is TGTGCCAGCAGTGAACTAGAAGGGGGTTCGTACCAAGAGACCCAGTACTTC.

CDR3 in amino acids: CASSQDTDSYEQYF. The CDR3 DNA sequence: TGTGCCAGCAGCCAAGATACGGATTCCTACGAGCAGTACTTC. The rearrangement joins TRBV14 to TRBJ2-7; D ambiguous. The V end lost 0 bases, the J end lost 1 base, and 7 bases lay between the germline ends. Looked up from germline, CDR1 is SGHDN and CDR2 is FVKESK. The CDR3 sequence is 14 residues long.

The chain is built from TRBV29-1 and TRBJ2-6; D not certain. V was cut by 5 bases and J by 2 bases, with 16 bases left in between. The germline gives CDR1 SQVTM, CDR2 ANQGSEA. The CDR3 is 16 residues long. The CDR3 bases are TGCAGCGTTCCTAACATCGGCGAAACTGGGGCCAACGTCCTGACTTTC. Its protein product is CSVPNIGETGANVLTF. The full variable domain, with the rest looked up from reference TRBV29-1 and TRBJ2-6, is SAVISQKPSRDICQRGTSLTIQCQVDSQVTMMFWYRQQPGQSLTLIATANQGSEATYESGFVIDKFPISRPNLTFSTLTVSNMSPEDSSIYLCSVPNIGETGANVLTFGAGSRLTVL.

Here the CDR3 DNA reads TGCGCCAGCAGTGTTTACGGGGGCCCCCAAGAGACCCAGTACTTC. As protein: CASSVYGGPQETQYF. The chain has TRBV10-2 and TRBJ2-5; either TRBD1 or TRBD2 may supply D (6 bases each). Trimming took 4 bases from V and 1 from J, leaving 13 bases between them. The length of the CDR3 is 15 residues. From germline, CDR1 is WSHSY and CDR2 SAAADI.

The chain employs TRBV30 and TRBJ1-2, with D possibly matching TRBD1 (6 bases). The germline V and J ends were trimmed by 6 bases and 4 bases, with 12 bases remaining between them. The CDR3 covers 12 residues. CDR1 GTSNPN and CDR2 SVGIG come from the germline V gene (reference sequence). Here the CDR3 reads CACQGGTYGYTF. The CDR3 nucleotides are TGTGCCTGCCAAGGGGGGACCTATGGCTACACCTTC. Based on the CDR3 plus reference TRBV30 and TRBJ1-2, the full variable domain is SQTIHQWPATLVQPVGSPLSLECTVEGTSNPNLYWYRQAAGRGLQLLFYSVGIGQISSEVPQNLSASRPQDRQFILSSKKLLLSDSGFYLCACQGGTYGYTFGSGTRLTVV.

The V call is TRBV29-1, the J call TRBJ1-2, with D tentatively TRBD1 (5 bases). Trimming removed 7 bases at V and 0 bases at J, with 15 bases between. The CDR3 consists of 14 residues. In germline, CDR1 is SQVTM, CDR2 ANQGSEA. This chain's CDR3 is CSAAGQDTNYGYTF. In DNA form, the CDR3 reads TGCAGCGCTGCTGGACAAGACACTAACTATGGCTACACCTTC. Together with reference TRBV29-1 and TRBJ1-2, the CDR3 gives the full variable domain: SAVISQKPSRDICQRGTSLTIQCQVDSQVTMMFWYRQQPGQSLTLIATANQGSEATYESGFVIDKFPISRPNLTFSTLTVSNMSPEDSSIYLCSAAGQDTNYGYTFGSGTRLTVV.

This rearrangement joins TRBV15 to TRBJ1-2; D possibly corresponds to TRBD1 (6 bases). The V and J ends lost 0 bases and 5 bases respectively, with 13 bases between them. The CDR3 extends over 15 amino acids. The germline CDR1 and CDR2 sequences are LNHNV and YYDKDF (reference sequence). The CDR3 protein is CATSRDGGTTYGYTF. In DNA, the CDR3 is TGTGCCACCAGCAGAGATGGCGGGACAACATATGGCTACACCTTC.

In its sample, this clone was seen a few times. The chain links TRBV7-2 to TRBJ2-7, with 8 nucleotides matching TRBD1. The CDR3 totals 14 residues. J was trimmed by 2 bases and V by 4 bases; bases with no gene match: 4. The germline CDR1 and CDR2 sequences are SGHTA and FQGNSA. The CDR3 DNA follows: TGTGCCAGCAGCTCCGGGACAGGACCCTACGAGCAGTACTTC. Translation: CASSSGTGPYEQYF.

The chain employs TRBV6-1 and TRBJ1-2; D unclear. Germline V gives CDR1 MNHNS, CDR2 SASEGT. Trimming took 2 bases from V and 5 from J, leaving 6 bases between them. The CDR3 sequence is 12 residues long. This CDR3 is CASSESMYGYTF. The DNA of the CDR3 is TGTGCCAGCAGTGAATCCATGTATGGCTACACCTTC.

The CDR3 loop is CARYGGDVNVLTF. CDR3 coding DNA: TGTGCCCGGTACGGGGGGGATGTCAACGTCCTGACTTTC. The V and J genes are TRBV30 and TRBJ2-6, with 8 bases that match TRBD2. CDR1 GTSNPN and CDR2 SVGIG come from the germline V gene (reference sequence). This CDR3 has 13 amino acids. The J segment lost 9 bases and the V segment lost 8 bases, leaving 9 bases of the junction unmatched.

The rearrangement joins TRBV4-3 to TRBJ1-2; D not resolved. Germline V gene data show CDR1 as LGHNA and CDR2 as YSLEER. V lost 0 bases to trimming and J lost 8 bases, with 10 bases between them. This CDR3 comprises 13 residues. CDR3 residues: CASSQEWQDGYTF. The CDR3 DNA reads TGCGCCAGCAGCCAAGAATGGCAGGACGGCTACACCTTC.

The V and J genes are TRBV30 and TRBJ1-2, with 8 bases that match TRBD1. CDR1 and CDR2 from the germline V gene are GTSNPN and SVGIG (reference sequence). This CDR3 is 14 amino acids long. The ends lost 4 bases at V and 0 bases at J; junction bases unmatched: 4. The CDR3 protein is CAWTGQVANYGYTF. CDR3 DNA: TGTGCCTGGACGGGACAGGTCGCTAACTATGGCTACACCTTC.